One sample yielded the 24 T cell receptor beta chains listed below, sequenced in a study of technical replicates of blood from a handful of donors. The method was immunoSEQ multiplex PCR; TCRdb's version includes in-frame clones alone and lacks a portion of them. The sample holds some 94,000 clones; 90% to 96% are singletons and the top ten take approximately 0.35%. Sequencing input: T cells isolated from PBMCs. The origin of the receptors is a human donor in good health.

The CDR3 sequence: CASSLRGLAIDTQYF. CDR3 coding DNA: TGTGCCAGCAGCTTAAGGGGACTAGCGATAGATACGCAGTATTTT. The rearrangement uses TRBV7-3 and TRBJ2-3; TRBD2 aligns across 10 bases. J was trimmed by 5 bases and V by 1 base; bases with no gene match: 3. This CDR3 spans 15 amino acids. The germline gives CDR1 SGHTA, CDR2 FQGTGA.

V is TRBV5-4 and J is TRBJ2-7; 8 nucleotides agree with TRBD1. From germline, CDR1 is SGHNT and CDR2 YYREEE (reference sequence). V trimming: 4 bases; J trimming: 6 bases; junction bases outside the gene matches: 12. This CDR3 spans 15 amino acids. CDR3 bases: TGTGCCAGCAGCCACTACAGGGGGGATGGGGGCGAGCAGTACTTC. It is translated as CASSHYRGDGGEQYF.

This chain's CDR3 is CASRGQGLGTEAFF. CDR3 nucleotide sequence: TGTGCCAGCAGGGGACAGGGTCTGGGCACTGAAGCTTTCTTT. This chain connects TRBV7-3 to TRBJ1-1; 9 bases fit TRBD1. V dropped 6 bases and J dropped 4; count of bases not matched to a gene: 6. Germline assignment: CDR1 SGHTA and CDR2 FQGTGA. CDR3 size: 14 residues. Drawing the rest from reference TRBV7-3 and TRBJ1-1, the complete variable domain is GAGVSQTPSNKVTEKGKYVELRCDPISGHTALYWYRQSLGQGPEFLIYFQGTGAADDSGLPNDRFFAVRPEGSVSTLKIQRTERGDSAVYLCASRGQGLGTEAFFGQGTRLTVV.

This chain's CDR3 is CASSLAGRGGMTDTQYF. CDR3 bases: TGTGCCAGCAGCTTAGCGGGCAGGGGCGGCATGACAGATACGCAGTATTTT. The V call is TRBV7-8, the J call TRBJ2-3; the D gene is possibly TRBD1 (6 bases). The CDR3 has 17 amino acids. Trimming took 0 bases from V and 3 from J, leaving 16 bases between them. Germline V gene sequence: CDR1 SGHVS, CDR2 FQNEAQ.

The V gene is TRBV27, the J gene TRBJ2-1; 8 bases map to TRBD2. CDR3 length: 15 amino acids. The V segment lost 6 bases and the J segment 6 bases; nucleotides outside the gene matches: 10. CDR1 MNHEY and CDR2 SMNVEV come from the germline V gene (reference sequence). The CDR3 here is CASRGGLVSPNEQFF. The CDR3 DNA sequence: TGTGCCAGCAGGGGGGGACTAGTTTCACCCAATGAGCAGTTCTTC.

The rearrangement uses TRBV30 and TRBJ2-5; D not certain. The CDR3 is made up of 13 amino acids. Germline V CDR1 and CDR2: GTSNPN, SVGIG (reference sequence). Trimming removed 7 bases from V and 4 bases from J, with 16 bases in between. This CDR3 reads CASSGTVRETQYF. The CDR3 DNA reads TGTGCCTCTTCCGGTACAGTCCGAGAGACCCAGTACTTC.

V is TRBV7-3 and J is TRBJ2-3, with 9 bases lining up with TRBD2. The CDR3 has 15 amino acids. Germline V gene sequence: CDR1 SGHTA, CDR2 FQGTGA. Unmatched junction bases numbered 10, after V lost 5 bases and J lost 7 bases. CDR3 sequence reads: CASSHPGLALNTQYF. In nucleotides, the CDR3 is TGTGCCAGCAGCCACCCGGGACTAGCTCTTAATACGCAGTATTTT.

The gene calls are TRBV2 and TRBJ1-5; 8 bases are a match to TRBD1. The V and J ends lost 11 bases and 9 bases, in that order; junction bases with no gene match: 18. CDR1 and CDR2 from the germline V gene are SNHLY and FYNNEI. The CDR3 covers 15 residues. CDR3 nucleotide sequence: TGTGCCGGTGCCACGTCTGACAGGGGAGTGGGGCCCCAGCATTTT. Its protein is CAGATSDRGVGPQHF.

The chain has TRBV28 and TRBJ1-1, with D possibly matching TRBD1 (6 bases). The CDR3 runs 14 residues. The germline V gene encodes CDR1 MDHEN and CDR2 SYDVKM. Between the trimmed V and J ends, which lost 1 base and 5 bases, there was a span of 11 bases. The CDR3 DNA reads as TGTGCCAGCAGTTTATACAGGGCAAAAACTGAAGCTTTCTTT. Residues: CASSLYRAKTEAFF.

The count of this clone is one. The CDR3 protein is CASSHGTGNEQFF. In DNA form, the CDR3 reads TGTGCCAGCAGCCACGGGACAGGGAATGAGCAGTTCTTC. This sequence joins TRBV4-2 and TRBJ2-1, with 9 bases matching TRBD1. Trimming removed 3 bases from V and 7 bases from J; junction bases left unmatched: 1. Germline V gives CDR1 LGHNA, CDR2 YNFKEQ. This CDR3 region has 13 residues.

In DNA, the CDR3 is TGTGCCAGCCGCCTACAGGGAAGTGAGCAGTTCTTC. Protein sequence: CASRLQGSEQFF. The chain links TRBV2 to TRBJ2-1, with a weak D call TRBD1 (6 bases). This CDR3 spans 12 amino acids. V was clipped by 8 bases and J by 9 bases, with 14 bases between them. In germline, CDR1 is SNHLY, CDR2 FYNNEI. Based on the CDR3 plus reference TRBV2 and TRBJ2-1, the full variable domain is EPEVTQTPSHQVTQMGQEVILRCVPISNHLYFYWYRQILGQKVEFLVSFYNNEISEKSEIFDDQFSVERPDGSNFTLKIRSTKLEDSAMYFCASRLQGSEQFFGPGTRLTVL.

V gene TRBV19 combines with J gene TRBJ2-2, with TRBD2 matching over 13 bases. The CDR3 is 15 residues long. The V and J ends lost 8 bases and 7 bases, in that order; junction bases with no gene match: 7. Germline V lookup: CDR1 LNHDA, CDR2 SQIVND (reference sequence). CDR3 coding DNA: TGTGCCAGTGGTAGGACTAGCGGGAGTATCGGGGAGCTGTTTTTT. It specifies CASGRTSGSIGELFF. The whole variable domain, remainder taken from reference TRBV19 and TRBJ2-2, is DGGITQSPKYLFRKEGQNVTLSCEQNLNHDAMYWYRQDPGQGLRLIYYSQIVNDFQKGDIAEGYSVSREKKESFPLTVTSAQKNPTAFYLCASGRTSGSIGELFFGEGSRLTVL.

The count of this clone is one. The genes are TRBV9 and TRBJ2-1; TRBD1 might be the D (5 bases). The CDR3 consists of 16 residues. Trimming took off 0 bases at V and 8 bases at J, with 18 bases between the two ends. Germline V gene lookup returns CDR1 SGDLS and CDR2 YYNGEE. The CDR3 sequence is CASSVEPSTGIDEQFF. Written as DNA, the CDR3 is TGTGCCAGCAGCGTAGAGCCTAGTACAGGTATCGATGAGCAGTTCTTC.

The chain has TRBV5-6 and TRBJ2-1; D call uncertain. Germline V gives CDR1 SGHDT, CDR2 YYEEEE. The V end was cut by 8 bases, the J end by 0 bases, with 15 bases between. This CDR3 has 15 residues. CDR3 nucleotide sequence: TGTGCCAGTAATTACGAATTGAGCTCCTACAATGAGCAGTTCTTC. Amino acids: CASNYELSSYNEQFF.

The chain carries TRBV28 and TRBJ1-4; possible D gene TRBD1, 6 bases. The V gene's germline CDR1 is MDHEN and CDR2 SYDVKM. This CDR3 contains 14 residues. Trimming stripped 7 bases from V and 2 bases from J, with 11 bases between. The DNA for the CDR3 is TGTGCCAGCACTCCCCAGGGGACTAATGAAAAACTGTTTTTT. It specifies CASTPQGTNEKLFF.

This sequence joins TRBV5-5 and TRBJ1-1; D ambiguous. V dropped 4 bases and J dropped 8 bases, with 3 bases sitting between them. CDR1 and CDR2 from the germline V gene are SGHKS and YYEKEE (reference sequence). This CDR3 is 9 amino acids long. The CDR3, as DNA: TGTGCCAGCAGCCTCGAAGCTTTCTTT. It encodes CASSLEAFF.

This clone has only one observation. The chain uses TRBV7-2 and TRBJ2-1; a possible D gene is TRBD1 (6 bases). This CDR3 has 18 residues. Germline assignment: CDR1 SGHTA and CDR2 FQGNSA. V lost 1 base to trimming and J lost 4 bases, with 20 bases between them. CDR3 bases: TGTGCCAGCAGCTTAGAGGGGCCTCCGACAGGATCTTACAATGAGCAGTTCTTC. This translates into CASSLEGPPTGSYNEQFF.

The chain is built from TRBV7-8 and TRBJ1-3, with 7 positions matching TRBD1. Germline CDR1 and CDR2: SGHVS and FQNEAQ. V was clipped by 1 base and J by 2 bases; unmatched bases: 11. The CDR3 loop spans 18 amino acids. The CDR3 sequence: CASSLVYRGGIAGNTIYF. The CDR3 coding sequence is TGTGCCAGCAGCTTAGTCTACAGGGGCGGTATAGCTGGAAACACCATATATTTT. The entire variable domain, with the rest obtained from reference TRBV7-8 and TRBJ1-3, is as follows: GAGVSQSPRYKVAKRGQDVALRCDPISGHVSLFWYQQALGQGPEFLTYFQNEAQLDKSGLPSDRFFAERPEGSVSTLKIQRTQQEDSAVYLCASSLVYRGGIAGNTIYFGEGSWLTVV.

V gene TRBV5-6 combines with J gene TRBJ2-5, with unresolved D. Germline values: CDR1 SGHDT, CDR2 YYEEEE. The CDR3 length is 12 residues. Trimming took 2 bases from V and 3 from J, leaving 5 bases between them. CDR3 amino acids: CASSLAEETQYF. The CDR3 coding sequence is TGTGCCAGCAGCTTAGCTGAAGAGACCCAGTACTTC.

V and J are TRBV5-4 and TRBJ1-1, with D possibly TRBD1 on 6 matching bases. V lost 7 bases and J 0 bases, leaving 10 bases between the germline ends. The CDR3 runs to 13 residues. Germline lookup yields CDR1 SGHNT and CDR2 YYREEE (reference sequence). The CDR3 DNA reads as TGTGCCAGCGCCGGGGGGCTGAACACTGAAGCTTTCTTT. This translates into CASAGGLNTEAFF.

This chain uses TRBV7-2 with TRBJ1-1, with 10 bases identical to TRBD1. Germline lookup yields CDR1 SGHTA and CDR2 FQGNSA. J was trimmed by 5 bases and V by 0 bases; bases with no gene match: 6. The CDR3 length is 16 residues. The CDR3 reads CASSLAGQGENTEAFF. The DNA of the CDR3 is TGTGCCAGCAGCTTAGCAGGACAGGGGGAAAATACTGAAGCTTTCTTT.

The V call is TRBV10-1, the J call TRBJ1-3, with 7 bases aligning to TRBD1. Trimming at V came to 0 bases and at J to 0 bases, leaving 2 bases not matched to a gene. This CDR3 contains 16 residues. In germline, CDR1 is WNHNN, CDR2 SYGVQD (reference sequence). The CDR3 spells CASSESRTGSGNTIYF. The CDR3 region has the DNA TGCGCCAGCAGTGAGTCTAGGACAGGCTCTGGAAACACCATATATTTT.

The J gene is TRBJ1-4, the V gene TRBV19, with TRBD1 identical over 8 bases. From germline, CDR1 is LNHDA and CDR2 SQIVND (reference sequence). V was clipped by 3 bases and J by 7 bases; unmatched bases: 4. The CDR3 extends over 14 amino acids. The CDR3 spells CASSIRGLSEKLFF. As DNA, the CDR3 is TGTGCCAGTAGTATCAGGGGGCTTAGTGAAAAACTGTTTTTT.

V gene TRBV19 combines with J gene TRBJ2-1; tentative D call: TRBD2 (5 bases). This CDR3 comprises 14 residues. Trimming shortened V by 8 bases and J by 8 bases, and 19 bases separated the two germline ends. Looked up from germline, CDR1 is LNHDA and CDR2 is SQIVND (reference sequence). The CDR3 DNA sequence: TGTGCCAGTCGTCGCGGAGCCCCGGGGTATGAGCAGTTCTTC. Amino acid sequence: CASRRGAPGYEQFF.